This TCR beta chain emerged from a study of T cell responses to AZD1222 COVID-19 vaccine. General observations from the study: Baseline serostatus was positive in only a handful of AZD1222 recipients. Repertoire collection took place solely once the T cell response had peaked. Clonal diversity was possibly underestimated; the donors were predominantly white British and more often female. Spike-spanning, vaccine-associated CD4 TCRs were dominant at 160-218 and 743-854.

Repertoires were generated with immunoSEQ multiplex PCR, while TCRdb's copy carries only in-frame clones and drops some. Of about 120,000 clones listed, roughly 88% are singletons. V gave up 4 bases and J gave up 1 base, with 10 bases separating them. Germline-derived CDR1 and CDR2 are MNHEY and SVGAGI. The CDR3 contains 14 residues. In this sample, this clone turned up a few times. The antigen remains unidentified. Other DNA sequences in this specimen translate into the identical CDR3. Sequenced material: peripheral blood, taken on day 0 of AZD1222 vaccination. The clonotype comes from an adult in good health. The genes are TRBV6-5 and TRBJ1-1; D unclear. The CDR3 spells CASSSRTGNTEAFF. The CDR3 nucleotides read TGTGCCAGCAGTTCCCGGACGGGGAACACTGAAGCTTTCTTT.